The 15 T cell receptor beta chains in this list originate from one sample, sequenced in a study of blood T cell repertoires in COVID-19. TCRdb's copy holds only in-frame clones and misses some; the assay was immunoSEQ multiplex PCR. The sample yields roughly 160,000 clones, roughly 80% seen once. The specimen was PBMCs or T cells enriched from blood (not recorded which). Source of these receptors: an older woman who had recovered from COVID-19.

V and J are TRBV5-4 and TRBJ1-2; D unresolved. The V and J ends lost 3 bases and 0 bases respectively, with 9 bases between them. The CDR3 extends over 14 amino acids. Germline CDR1 and CDR2: SGHNT and YYREEE (reference sequence). CDR3 in amino acids: CASSWLAANYGYTF. CDR3 in DNA: TGTGCCAGCAGCTGGCTGGCGGCTAACTATGGCTACACCTTC.

This chain uses TRBV27 with TRBJ1-6; 7 positions agree with TRBD1. J gave up 2 bases and V 6 bases, and 7 bases lay outside the gene matches. There are 16 residues in the CDR3. Germline CDR1 is MNHEY and CDR2 is SMNVEV (reference sequence). CDR3 in amino acids: CASRADRAAYNSPLHF. CDR3 DNA sequence: TGTGCCAGCAGGGCCGACAGGGCGGCCTATAATTCACCCCTCCACTTT.

The V gene is TRBV6-6, the J gene TRBJ2-7; D gene uncertain. From germline, CDR1 is MNHNY and CDR2 SVGAGI (reference sequence). This CDR3 is 13 amino acids long. The V gene lost 5 bases and the J gene lost 3 bases, with 11 bases spanning the gap. The CDR3 reads CASSRLGDYEQYF. CDR3 DNA sequence: TGTGCCAGCAGTCGCCTGGGCGACTACGAGCAGTACTTC.

This clone was seen only once. The chain employs TRBV29-1 and TRBJ1-1; D is undetermined. CDR3 length equals 14 residues. The V end lost 4 bases, the J end lost 0 bases, and 12 bases lay between the germline ends. From germline, CDR1 is SQVTM and CDR2 ANQGSEA. Written as DNA, the CDR3 is TGCAGCGTTGCCGGGTACCCAATGAACACTGAAGCTTTCTTT. This translates into CSVAGYPMNTEAFF. The full variable domain, in which reference TRBV29-1 and TRBJ1-1 provide the parts outside the CDR3, is SAVISQKPSRDICQRGTSLTIQCQVDSQVTMMFWYRQQPGQSLTLIATANQGSEATYESGFVIDKFPISRPNLTFSTLTVSNMSPEDSSIYLCSVAGYPMNTEAFFGQGTRLTVV.

This clone was seen a handful of times. V gene TRBV5-6 combines with J gene TRBJ2-7; a weak D match, TRBD1 (6 bases). V lost 2 bases to trimming and J lost 0 bases, with 15 bases between them. The CDR3 spans 16 residues. CDR1 is SGHDT, CDR2 YYEEEE, per germline. The CDR3 loop is CASSFGTSGGSYEQYF. The CDR3 region has the DNA TGTGCCAGCAGCTTTGGGACAAGTGGGGGCTCCTACGAGCAGTACTTC.

This chain links TRBV4-2 with TRBJ2-5; D is possibly TRBD1 (6 bases). This CDR3 comprises 13 residues. Germline lookup yields CDR1 LGHNA and CDR2 YNFKEQ. Between the trimmed V and J ends, which lost 0 bases and 5 bases, there was a span of 7 bases. DNA for the CDR3: TGTGCCAGCAGCCAAGATAGGGGGGAGACCCAGTACTTC. Translating gives CASSQDRGETQYF.

The J gene is TRBJ2-5, the V gene TRBV5-1, with 7 bases matching TRBD1. CDR1 and CDR2 (germline): SGHRS, YFSETQ. V shed 4 bases, J shed 5 bases, and the junction held 20 bases outside the gene matches. This CDR3 spans 18 amino acids. This chain's CDR3 is CASSHPRAGGGSSETQYF. CDR3 coding DNA: TGCGCCAGCAGCCATCCTAGGGCAGGGGGTGGTAGTTCGGAGACCCAGTACTTC. The full variable domain, completed using reference TRBV5-1 and TRBJ2-5, is KAGVTQTPRYLIKTRGQQVTLSCSPISGHRSVSWYQQTPGQGLQFLFEYFSETQRNKGNFPGRFSGRQFSNSRSEMNVSTLELGDSALYLCASSHPRAGGGSSETQYFGPGTRLLVL.

V usage is TRBV10-3 and J usage is TRBJ1-1, with 11 bases lining up with TRBD1. V trimming: 6 bases; J trimming: 6 bases; junction bases outside the gene matches: 15. Per the germline V gene, CDR1 is ENHRY and CDR2 is SYGVKD. This CDR3 has 17 residues. In DNA, the CDR3 is TGTGCCATCAGAGACTCCGGGACAGGGGGGAGAGGGGCTGAAGCTTTCTTT. Its protein product is CAIRDSGTGGRGAEAFF.

This clone was detected once. This chain links TRBV5-1 with TRBJ1-1; a possible D gene is TRBD1 (6 bases). With 4 bases removed from V and 1 base from J, the gap between germline ends came to 14 bases. In germline, CDR1 is SGHRS, CDR2 YFSETQ. The CDR3 covers 15 residues. CDR3 protein: CASSPPGTSNTEAFF. The CDR3 DNA follows: TGCGCCAGCAGCCCCCCCGGGACATCGAACACTGAAGCTTTCTTT. The complete variable domain, with remaining parts taken from reference TRBV5-1 and TRBJ1-1, reads KAGVTQTPRYLIKTRGQQVTLSCSPISGHRSVSWYQQTPGQGLQFLFEYFSETQRNKGNFPGRFSGRQFSNSRSEMNVSTLELGDSALYLCASSPPGTSNTEAFFGQGTRLTVV.

The rearrangement joins TRBV19 to TRBJ1-2; D gene unclear. With 5 bases removed from V and 2 bases from J, the gap between germline ends came to 15 bases. The V gene's germline CDR1 is LNHDA and CDR2 SQIVND (reference sequence). The CDR3 loop spans 15 amino acids. The CDR3 sequence is CASSGLAGWNYGYTF. CDR3 DNA: TGTGCCAGTAGTGGACTAGCGGGTTGGAACTATGGCTACACCTTC.

This clone was counted once. This chain links TRBV2 with TRBJ1-2; 7 bases are shared with TRBD1. CDR1 and CDR2 from the germline V gene are SNHLY and FYNNEI. This CDR3 is built from 14 residues. The V and J ends lost 2 bases and 3 bases, in that order; junction bases with no gene match: 3. CDR3 residues: CASSERQGYYGYTF. In DNA form, the CDR3 reads TGTGCCAGCAGTGAAAGACAGGGCTACTATGGCTACACCTTC.

The chain has TRBV9 and TRBJ1-1, with D possibly being TRBD1 (5 bases). CDR3 length equals 15 residues. Between the trimmed V and J ends, which lost 0 bases and 0 bases, there was a span of 9 bases. Germline V lookup: CDR1 SGDLS, CDR2 YYNGEE. CDR3 in DNA: TGTGCCAGCAGCGTAGTCGGGGGTGTGAACACTGAAGCTTTCTTT. This gives the protein CASSVVGGVNTEAFF.

The CDR3 sequence is CASSPWTGINEQFF. In DNA form, the CDR3 reads TGTGCCAGTAGTCCATGGACAGGGATCAATGAGCAGTTCTTC. The chain joins TRBV19 to TRBJ2-1; 8 bases are a match to TRBD1. Germline values: CDR1 LNHDA, CDR2 SQIVND (reference sequence). The CDR3 consists of 14 residues. Unmatched junction bases numbered 6, after V lost 5 bases and J lost 6 bases.

This clone was observed many times. The genes are TRBV18 and TRBJ2-1; maybe TRBD1 (6 bases). The CDR3 is 12 amino acids. Trimming took off 3 bases at V and 9 bases at J, with 9 bases between the two ends. Germline CDR1 reads KGHSH; CDR2 reads LQKENI. Written as DNA, the CDR3 is TGTGCCAGCTCACCGCAAGGGGGTGAGCAGTTCTTC. Its translation: CASSPQGGEQFF.

This clone occurred a few times. The chain carries TRBV5-4 and TRBJ2-2; D gene unclear. Between the trimmed V and J ends, which lost 2 bases and 6 bases, there was a span of 20 bases. The CDR3 sequence is 17 residues long. Germline lookup yields CDR1 SGHNT and CDR2 YYREEE (reference sequence). CDR3 amino acids: CASSFTAELLGAGELFF. The CDR3 DNA sequence: TGTGCCAGCAGCTTTACAGCAGAACTCTTGGGTGCCGGGGAGCTGTTTTTT.